A selection of T cell receptor beta chains follows, all from one sample in a study of T cell changes during pregnancy in multiple sclerosis. Here immunoSEQ multiplex PCR was the method, and the copy in TCRdb shows in-frame clones only, minus some. The table records about 52,000 clones, 92% of them present only once. Sequencing was performed on CD4+ T cells from peripheral blood mononuclear cells, taken after pregnancy. The receptor source for this set is a female donor in good health, enrolled as a control in a pregnancy study. CDR3s include the opening cysteine and the closing phenylalanine or tryptophan. The D gene is left open where the match is weak. Expanded clones get a size class; other rows say once, few or many, or leave the size out.

size	V	D	J	DNA	CDR3
NA	TRBV7-9	NA	TRBJ2-3	TGTGCCAGCAGCAGGACACTTAGCACAGATACGCAGTATTTT	CASSRTLSTDTQYF
few	TRBV19	NA	TRBJ1-1	TGTGCCAGTAGAGGGACATCAACAGGGCTTACTGAAGCTTTCTTT	CASRGTSTGLTEAFF
NA	TRBV6-5	NA	TRBJ1-4	TGTGCCAGCAGCTCTATGGGGGGAACTAATGAAAAACTGTTTTTT	CASSSMGGTNEKLFF
once	TRBV11-2	NA	TRBJ2-1	TGTGCCAGCAGCTTAGGGGCAGGGGTTAATGAGCAGTTCTTC	CASSLGAGVNEQFF
NA	TRBV9	NA	TRBJ2-2	TGTGCCAGCAATAAGGGGGTAGGGACGAACACCGGGGAGCTGTTTTTT	CASNKGVGTNTGELFF
NA	TRBV7-2	NA	TRBJ2-5	TGTGCCAGCAGCAAGGTCGGGAAAGAGACCCAGTACTTC	CASSKVGKETQYF
NA	TRBV15	TRBD1	TRBJ2-7	TGTGCCACCAGCAGAGGACAGGGGGCAACCTACGAGCAGTACTTC	CATSRGQGATYEQYF
NA	TRBV6-6	NA	TRBJ1-1	TGTGCCAGCAATGGGGCAGCCCTCATGAACACTGAAGCTTTCTTT	CASNGAALMNTEAFF
NA	TRBV5-1	NA	TRBJ2-5	TGCGCCAGCAGCCTGCAGGGGGAGACCCAGTACTTC	CASSLQGETQYF
NA	TRBV6-5	TRBD1	TRBJ1-3	TGTGCCAGCAGCACAGGGGGGGGAAACACCATATATTTT	CASSTGGGNTIYF
once	TRBV28	NA	TRBJ1-1	TGTGCCAGCGTCCGGGGGGAGGTAACTGAAGCTTTCTTT	CASVRGEVTEAFF
NA	TRBV6-6	NA	TRBJ2-7	TGTGCCAGCAGTAGGGCAGGGGACGCCTACGAGCAGTACTTC	CASSRAGDAYEQYF
NA	TRBV29-1	NA	TRBJ1-1	TGCAGCGTTGTAACAGACATGAACACTGAAGCTTTCTTT	CSVVTDMNTEAFF
NA	TRBV7-2	NA	TRBJ1-5	TGTGCCAGCAGCTTAGACAGGCGGAATCAGCCCCAGCATTTT	CASSLDRRNQPQHF
NA	TRBV5-5	TRBD1	TRBJ1-4	TGTGCCAGCAGCCCGCATACAGGGGGCATGGGTGAAAAACTGTTTTTT	CASSPHTGGMGEKLFF
NA	TRBV10-3	NA	TRBJ2-1	TGTGCCATCAGTGAGCCCAGTGGCCTCAACAATGAGCAGTTCTTC	CAISEPSGLNNEQFF
NA	TRBV7-2	NA	TRBJ2-6	TGTGCCAGCAGCCGAGAGAGCTCTGGGGCCAACGTCCTGACTTTC	CASSRESSGANVLTF
NA	TRBV7-9	NA	TRBJ1-2	TGTGCCAGCAGCCAAAGACAGGCGCTCTATGGCTACACCTTC	CASSQRQALYGYTF
NA	TRBV6-1	NA	TRBJ1-1	TGTGCCAGCAGGGCCCAGGGTAGCCCGTTTGAAGCTTTCTTT	CASRAQGSPFEAFF
NA	TRBV7-6	NA	TRBJ1-2	TGTGCCAGCAGCCCTCTCTCAGGGGGCTACACCTTC	CASSPLSGGYTF
NA	TRBV10-3	TRBD2	TRBJ2-3	TGTGCCATCCGTAGCGGGGGTAGCACAGATACGCAGTATTTT	CAIRSGGSTDTQYF
NA	TRBV5-1	NA	TRBJ1-3	TGCGCCAGCAGCTTAGGGGTCTCTGGAAACACCATATATTTT	CASSLGVSGNTIYF
NA	TRBV4-1	TRBD1	TRBJ1-5	TGCGCCAGCAGCCAATTCCACAGGGGAGGTAATCAGCCCCAGCATTTT	CASSQFHRGGNQPQHF
NA	TRBV5-8	NA	TRBJ1-4	TGTGCCAGCAGAAGCGAAAAACTGTTTTTT	CASRSEKLFF
NA	TRBV27	NA	TRBJ1-3	TGTGCCAGCAGTTTATCCGTTGCAGGGGGAAACACCATATATTTT	CASSLSVAGGNTIYF
NA	TRBV6-5	TRBD1	TRBJ1-1	TGTGCCAGCATTAATACCGGGACAGGGGACACTGAAGCTTTCTTT	CASINTGTGDTEAFF
NA	TRBV5-1	NA	TRBJ2-3	TGCGCCAGCAGCTTGAGCAGGACTAGCACAGATACGCAGTATTTT	CASSLSRTSTDTQYF
NA	TRBV28	TRBD2	TRBJ2-4	TGTGCCAGCAGTTTAGCGATAGCGGGGGTCGGAAACATTCAGTACTTC	CASSLAIAGVGNIQYF
NA	TRBV7-2	NA	TRBJ1-2	TGTGCCAGCAGCTCCACAGGACCCTATGGCTACACCTTC	CASSSTGPYGYTF
NA	TRBV7-9	NA	TRBJ1-3	TGTGCCAGCAGCTTAGGACAGGCGCTTGGAAACACCATATATTTT	CASSLGQALGNTIYF
NA	TRBV6-5	NA	TRBJ1-2	TGTGCCAGCACCCGGGCCGGGGGTGGTGGCTACACCTTC	CASTRAGGGGYTF
NA	TRBV30	NA	TRBJ2-5	TGTGCCTGGAGGGATACGGGGTACGGAGAGACCCAGTACTTC	CAWRDTGYGETQYF
NA	TRBV7-8	NA	TRBJ2-7	TGTGCCAGCAGCAAACAGGAGACAGTGAGTTATAGTACCTACGAGCAGTACTTC	CASSKQETVSYSTYEQYF
NA	TRBV7-6	TRBD1	TRBJ1-4	TGTGCCAGCAGCTTTGGGCGCCAGGGGGGTGAAAAACTGTTTTTT	CASSFGRQGGEKLFF
NA	TRBV27	NA	TRBJ2-2	TGTGCCAGCAGTTCAACAGGGATTTACACCGGGGAGCTGTTTTTT	CASSSTGIYTGELFF
few	TRBV29-1	NA	TRBJ1-1	TGCAGCGTTGAAACGGATCGGGGGGCGAGCACTGAAGCTTTCTTT	CSVETDRGASTEAFF
NA	TRBV4-1	TRBD1	TRBJ1-1	TGCGCCAGCAGCCAAGGGGGCACCTGGGACAGGGCAATCTTCTTT	CASSQGGTWDRAIFF
NA	TRBV29-1	NA	TRBJ1-2	TGCAGCGTTGGGGCCAGGGACTATGGCTACACCTTC	CSVGARDYGYTF
NA	TRBV7-2	TRBD1	TRBJ2-7	TGTGCCAGCAGCTTAGTTGGACAGGGGGCGGTCTACGAGCAGTACTTC	CASSLVGQGAVYEQYF
NA	TRBV30	NA	TRBJ2-3	TGTGCCTGGAGATGGGCAGGGGGGACAGATACGCAGTATTTT	CAWRWAGGTDTQYF